A single sample is the source of the 31 T cell receptor beta chains below, sequenced in a study of T-cell reconstitution after alpha-beta-depleted transplantation in children. Unique molecular identifiers were used to barcode this TCRbeta library. TCRdb itself ran the PCR reads through MiXCR, one entry per CDR3 protein. The data show 450,000 to 700,000 distinct CDR3 sequences, 25% to 30% seen once. The input for sequencing was PBMCs, taken before TCRalphabeta/CD19-depleted stem cell transplant. The receptors shown here come from a boy in the first two years of life with Wiskott-Aldrich syndrome, due to receive a stem cell transplant.

The chain has TRBV20-1 and TRBJ2-7; D may be TRBD1 or TRBD2 (5 bases each). V dropped 6 bases and J dropped 6 bases, with 24 bases sitting between them. This CDR3 is 15 amino acids long. Germline lookup yields CDR1 DFQATT and CDR2 SNEGSKA (reference sequence). CDR3 amino acids: CSAQSGDEVKVEQYF. CDR3 nucleotide sequence: TGCAGTGCCCAATCTGGGGACGAGGTTAAGGTCGAGCAGTACTTC.

The genes are TRBV24-1 and TRBJ1-5; D not certain. CDR1 is KGHDR, CDR2 SFDVKD, per germline. V lost 10 bases and J lost 3, with 15 bases in between. The CDR3 has 14 amino acids. The CDR3: CATSNGGINQPQHF. CDR3 in DNA: TGTGCCACGAGTAACGGCGGAATCAATCAGCCCCAGCATTTT.

The chain joins TRBV4-1 to TRBJ2-5; D uncertain. V lost 1 base and J 5 bases, leaving 8 bases between the germline ends. The CDR3 totals 13 residues. The V gene's germline CDR1 is MGHRA and CDR2 YSYEKL. Here the CDR3 reads CASSQGFAETQYF. CDR3 bases: TGCGCCAGCAGCCAAGGATTTGCCGAGACCCAGTACTTC.

This chain uses TRBV7-2 with TRBJ1-2; unclear D gene. V lost 5 bases and J 5 bases, leaving 21 bases between the germline ends. Germline CDR1 is SGHTA and CDR2 is FQGNSA. The CDR3 runs to 16 residues. The CDR3: CASSPRIGPSTYGYTF. The DNA for the CDR3 is TGTGCCAGCAGCCCTCGTATAGGGCCCAGCACTTATGGCTACACCTTC.

This clonotype was counted a few times. CDR3 region: CASRRLAGYTDTQYF. The CDR3 DNA reads as TGCGCCAGCAGGAGGCTAGCGGGGTACACAGATACGCAGTATTTT. The chain recombines TRBV5-1 with TRBJ2-3; 9 bases map to TRBD2. Germline CDR1 and CDR2: SGHRS and YFSETQ. Trimming removed 5 bases from V and 2 bases from J; junction bases left unmatched: 6. This CDR3 comprises 15 residues.

This clonotype has more than one count but fewer than ten. The chain carries TRBV19 and TRBJ1-5; D perhaps matches TRBD1 (5 bases). CDR1 and CDR2 (germline): LNHDA, SQIVND (reference sequence). There are 12 residues in the CDR3. V shed 10 bases and J shed 9 bases, with 16 bases lying between them. The DNA for the CDR3 is TGTGCCACTAAGACAGACCAATCGCCCCAGCATTTT. Its protein product is CATKTDQSPQHF.

This clonotype was counted between two and nine times. The J gene is TRBJ2-5, the V gene TRBV11-2; possibly TRBD2 for D (5 bases). Germline CDR1 and CDR2: SGHAT and FQNNGV. This CDR3 spans 14 amino acids. V was shortened by 3 bases and J by 5 bases, with 13 bases between the two germline ends. CDR3: CASSLGSVMETQYF. In DNA form, the CDR3 reads TGTGCCAGCAGCTTGGGTAGCGTAATGGAGACCCAGTACTTC.

This clonotype has at least ten counts. V usage is TRBV7-2 and J usage is TRBJ1-5; D uncertain. V shed 3 bases and J shed 6 bases, with 6 bases lying between them. The germline V gene has CDR1 SGHTA and CDR2 FQGNSA. CDR3 length: 12 residues. CDR3 in DNA: TGTGCCAGCAGCTTGAAGGGTCAGCCCCAGCATTTT. It yields the protein CASSLKGQPQHF.

This clonotype turned up a few times. CDR3 region: CASSLAALAGNLDEQFF. In DNA, the CDR3 is TGCGCCAGCAGCTTGGCCGCGCTAGCGGGAAATCTCGATGAGCAGTTCTTC. The chain joins TRBV5-1 to TRBJ2-1; 9 bases line up with TRBD2. CDR1 and CDR2 from the germline V gene are SGHRS and YFSETQ. The CDR3 spans 17 residues. Trimming removed 0 bases from V and 8 bases from J; junction bases left unmatched: 12.

This clonotype was found a few times. V and J are TRBV5-6 and TRBJ2-3, with 10 bases that match TRBD1. The trim removed 2 bases at V and 3 bases at J, leaving 6 bases unmatched. The CDR3 length is 16 residues. Germline V gene sequence: CDR1 SGHDT, CDR2 YYEEEE. CDR3 in amino acids: CASSLRTGGMTDTQYF. CDR3 bases: TGTGCCAGCAGCTTACGGACAGGGGGAATGACAGATACGCAGTATTTT.

The V and J genes are TRBV11-2 and TRBJ2-1, with D possibly matching TRBD2 (5 bases). Trimming left V 6 bases short and J 6 bases short, with 21 bases between. The CDR3 is 16 amino acids. Germline CDR1 and CDR2: SGHAT and FQNNGV. The CDR3 protein is CASSIGRRDVLNEQFF. CDR3 DNA sequence: TGTGCCAGCAGTATCGGGCGACGGGATGTACTCAATGAGCAGTTCTTC.

J is TRBJ1-5 and V is TRBV29-1, with TRBD1 matching 9 bases. This CDR3 spans 15 amino acids. Trimming at V came to 6 bases and at J to 2 bases, leaving 8 bases not matched to a gene. Germline V gene data show CDR1 as SQVTM and CDR2 as ANQGSEA. In DNA form, the CDR3 reads TGCAGCGTGGCCGGGACAGGGTTTGGCAATCAGCCCCAGCATTTT. Translated: CSVAGTGFGNQPQHF.

This clonotype was seen a few times. V and J are TRBV20-1 and TRBJ2-1; D possibly corresponds to TRBD2 (6 bases). The germline V gene encodes CDR1 DFQATT and CDR2 SNEGSKA (reference sequence). The CDR3 extends over 14 amino acids. Deletions cut 2 bases from V and 3 bases from J, with 11 bases between. In nucleotides, the CDR3 is TGCAGTGCTAGATTGACTAGAAGCTACAATGAGCAGTTCTTC. This encodes CSARLTRSYNEQFF.

This clonotype has more than one count but fewer than ten. The chain couples TRBV28 to TRBJ1-2, with D perhaps matching TRBD1 (5 bases). CDR3 length: 14 amino acids. V was cut by 0 bases and J by 5 bases, with 10 bases left in between. The germline gives CDR1 MDHEN, CDR2 SYDVKM. CDR3 DNA: TGTGCCAGCAGTTTATGGGGGCCCCAATATGGCTACACCTTC. Residues: CASSLWGPQYGYTF.

This clonotype came up a few times. This chain connects TRBV5-1 to TRBJ2-1; D unclear. There are 13 residues in the CDR3. V was trimmed by 5 bases and J by 0 bases, leaving 6 bases between them. CDR1 SGHRS and CDR2 YFSETQ come from the germline V gene. DNA for the CDR3: TGCGCCAGCAGACGGGCCTCCTACAATGAGCAGTTCTTC. This encodes CASRRASYNEQFF.

The gene calls are TRBV10-3 and TRBJ2-7; 9 bases map to TRBD1. V dropped 6 bases and J dropped 2; count of bases not matched to a gene: 8. In germline, CDR1 is ENHRY, CDR2 SYGVKD. The CDR3 has 15 amino acids. CDR3 nucleotide sequence: TGTGCCATCAGCGACCGGGACAGGGTAACCTACGAGCAGTACTTC. As protein: CAISDRDRVTYEQYF.

The sample holds a few counts of this clonotype. This chain connects TRBV12-3 or TRBV12-4 to TRBJ1-4, with D possibly TRBD1 on 5 matching bases. Trimming removed 8 bases at V and 7 bases at J, with 17 bases between. The CDR3 is made up of 14 amino acids. DNA for the CDR3: TGTGCCAGCCAGCACCATGGGACGGGTGAAAAACTGTTTTTT. It encodes CASQHHGTGEKLFF.

The chain recombines TRBV12-3 or TRBV12-4 with TRBJ2-7; D is possibly TRBD2 (6 bases). Trimming removed 3 bases at V and 0 bases at J, with 12 bases between. The CDR3 covers 15 residues. The CDR3 spells CASSFSGRDSYEQYF. CDR3 nucleotides: TGTGCCAGCAGTTTCTCGGGGCGGGACTCCTACGAGCAGTACTTC.

This clonotype turned up a few times. The J gene is TRBJ1-1, the V gene TRBV20-1; 7 bases align to TRBD1. With 8 bases clipped from V and 4 bases from J, the junction kept 13 bases outside the gene matches. The germline CDR1 and CDR2 sequences are DFQATT and SNEGSKA (reference sequence). This CDR3 is built from 14 residues. This CDR3 reads CSTPPGTVGTEAFF. The CDR3 DNA sequence: TGCAGTACGCCCCCAGGGACAGTCGGCACTGAAGCTTTCTTT.

This clonotype was detected a few times. The chain joins TRBV6-1 to TRBJ1-5, with 8 bases matching TRBD1. V dropped 6 bases and J dropped 2; count of bases not matched to a gene: 3. The CDR3 loop spans 14 amino acids. Germline V CDR1 and CDR2: MNHNS, SASEGT. The DNA for the CDR3 is TGTGCCAGCAGCGAACAGGGGGGCAATCAGCCCCAGCATTTT. It translates to CASSEQGGNQPQHF.

The CDR3 sequence: CAWNRDFSYEQYF. The CDR3 coding sequence is TGTGCCTGGAACAGGGACTTCTCCTACGAGCAGTACTTC. The chain couples TRBV30 to TRBJ2-7; the D gene could be TRBD1 or TRBD2 (6 bases each). The CDR3 contains 13 residues. The germline V gene encodes CDR1 GTSNPN and CDR2 SVGIG (reference sequence). The V end was cut by 4 bases, the J end by 0 bases, with 10 bases between.

The rearrangement joins TRBV28 to TRBJ2-1, with D possibly matching TRBD1 (5 bases). The CDR3 is 15 residues long. CDR1 is MDHEN and CDR2 is SYDVKM in the germline V gene. Trimming left V 5 bases short and J 7 bases short, with 18 bases between. This chain's CDR3 is CASSPAPGLSNEQFF. In DNA form, the CDR3 reads TGTGCCAGCAGTCCAGCTCCAGGGTTAAGTAATGAGCAGTTCTTC.

This clonotype was counted between two and nine times. The V call is TRBV10-1, the J call TRBJ2-7, with D hard to call. The germline V and J ends were trimmed by 3 bases and 7 bases, with 10 bases remaining between them. The germline V gene has CDR1 WNHNN and CDR2 SYGVQD (reference sequence). This CDR3 has 12 residues. CDR3 DNA sequence: TGCGCCAGCAGTGAATCTACCCGGGAGCAGTACTTC. Translated: CASSESTREQYF.

The table lists this clonotype with a few counts. The CDR3 region has the DNA TGCGCCAGCAGCCAACGACTAGCGGGATATGATGATGAGCAGTTCTTC. Protein sequence: CASSQRLAGYDDEQFF. The J gene is TRBJ2-1, the V gene TRBV4-1; 11 bases are a match to TRBD2. The CDR3 runs to 16 residues. The germline V gene has CDR1 MGHRA and CDR2 YSYEKL. With 2 bases clipped from V and 8 bases from J, the junction kept 8 bases outside the gene matches.

A single count supports this clonotype. This rearrangement joins TRBV7-2 to TRBJ1-5, with TRBD1 identical over 7 bases. V shed 5 bases and J 2 bases; nucleotides not matched to a gene: 6. This CDR3 contains 15 residues. Germline V gene lookup returns CDR1 SGHTA and CDR2 FQGNSA. In DNA form, the CDR3 reads TGTGCCAGCAGCATACAGGGGATGGGCAATCAGCCCCAGCATTTT. This sequence encodes CASSIQGMGNQPQHF.

This clonotype has more than one count but fewer than ten. The chain recombines TRBV24-1 with TRBJ2-3; D unclear. Germline loops: CDR1 KGHDR, CDR2 SFDVKD. CDR3 length: 14 residues. The V end lost 2 bases, the J end lost 2 bases, and 7 bases lay between the germline ends. The CDR3 loop reads CATSDYGTTDTQYF. CDR3 nucleotides: TGTGCCACCAGTGATTACGGAACCACAGATACGCAGTATTTT.

V usage is TRBV7-2 and J usage is TRBJ1-3; D remains ambiguous. Trimming removed 5 bases at V and 0 bases at J, with 14 bases between. This CDR3 has 16 amino acids. CDR1 SGHTA and CDR2 FQGNSA come from the germline V gene. This chain's CDR3 is CASSTLGRNSGNTIYF. The CDR3 DNA reads TGTGCCAGCAGCACCCTAGGACGGAACTCTGGAAACACCATATATTTT.

The chain joins TRBV6-5 to TRBJ2-2; D uncertain. The germline CDR1 and CDR2 sequences are MNHEY and SVGAGI. The CDR3 is made up of 13 amino acids. V lost 4 bases and J 7 bases, leaving 10 bases between the germline ends. For the CDR3, the DNA is TGTGCCAGCAGTTTTTCGGACGGCGGGGAGCTGTTTTTT. Its translation: CASSFSDGGELFF.

This clonotype has a handful of counts. The V call is TRBV6-1, the J call TRBJ1-2; D gene ambiguous. V was shortened by 5 bases and J by 1 base, with 8 bases between the two germline ends. The CDR3 is 13 amino acids. Germline V gives CDR1 MNHNS, CDR2 SASEGT. In nucleotides, the CDR3 is TGTGCCAGCAGTAAGGACCGTAACTATGGCTACACCTTC. The encoded protein is CASSKDRNYGYTF.

This clonotype has just a few counts. The rearrangement joins TRBV30 to TRBJ1-1, with 7 positions matching TRBD1. V gave up 1 base and J gave up 2 bases; unmatched junction bases: 1. Germline V gives CDR1 GTSNPN, CDR2 SVGIG (reference sequence). The CDR3 spans 13 residues. The CDR3 spells CAWSGQGNTEAFF. The CDR3 DNA is TGTGCCTGGAGTGGACAGGGAAACACTGAAGCTTTCTTT. The full variable domain, completed using reference TRBV30 and TRBJ1-1, is SQTIHQWPATLVQPVGSPLSLECTVEGTSNPNLYWYRQAAGRGLQLLFYSVGIGQISSEVPQNLSASRPQDRQFILSSKKLLLSDSGFYLCAWSGQGNTEAFFGQGTRLTVV.

In its sample, this clonotype was seen a few times. The chain couples TRBV5-1 to TRBJ2-5, with TRBD1 as a possible D gene (6 bases). V gave up 2 bases and J gave up 5 bases, with 13 bases separating them. The CDR3 length is 14 residues. Per germline, CDR1 SGHRS and CDR2 YFSETQ. The CDR3 loop reads CASSLLQGPETQYF. For the CDR3, the DNA is TGCGCCAGCAGCTTACTACAGGGTCCCGAGACCCAGTACTTC.